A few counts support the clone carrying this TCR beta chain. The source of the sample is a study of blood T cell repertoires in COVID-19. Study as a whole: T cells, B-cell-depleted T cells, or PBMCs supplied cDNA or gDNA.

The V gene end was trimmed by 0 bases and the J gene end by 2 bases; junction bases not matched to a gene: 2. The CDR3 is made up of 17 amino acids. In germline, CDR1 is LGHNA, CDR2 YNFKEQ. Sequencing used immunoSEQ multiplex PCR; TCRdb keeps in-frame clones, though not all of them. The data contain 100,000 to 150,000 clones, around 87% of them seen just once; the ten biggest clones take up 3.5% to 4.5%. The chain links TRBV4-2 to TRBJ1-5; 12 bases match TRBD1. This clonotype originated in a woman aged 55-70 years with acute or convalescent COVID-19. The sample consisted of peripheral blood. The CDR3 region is CASSQEGQGAGNQPQHF. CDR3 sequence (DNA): TGTGCCAGCAGCCAAGAGGGACAGGGGGCCGGCAATCAGCCCCAGCATTTT.